This T cell receptor (beta chain) was captured by sequencing in a study of cytomegalovirus exposure and HLA in healthy donors. General study results and limits: Later, an analysis found that common viral pathogens appeared to be linked with several of the most significant clusters. In a later analysis, a missense DCLRE1C variant was linked to TCR beta V- and J-gene trimming.

With 60 Vbeta and 13 Jbeta primers, the PCR was carried out. Some clones are missing from TCRdb's copy, which holds only in-frame ones; the method was immunoSEQ multiplex PCR. The sample has some 200,000 clones, roughly 80% seen once. V shed 11 bases and J shed 5 bases, with 4 bases lying between them. Looked up from germline, CDR1 is MNHEY and CDR2 is SMNVEV (reference sequence). The CDR3 is 9 residues long. As regards this clone: Its target is not known.

The TCR comes from a man between 35 and 55 years old in good health and CMV-seropositive. V and J are TRBV27 and TRBJ2-1; no firm D call. Sequenced input: PBMCs. The CDR3 DNA reads TGTGCCCTTGACAATGAGCAGTTCTTC. Protein: CALDNEQFF.